One sample yielded the 9 T cell receptor beta chains listed below, sequenced in a study of identical twins. MiXCR, run by TCRdb on the 5' RACE reads, gives a single entry per CDR3 protein. The sample has some 760,000 distinct CDR3 sequences, 15% to 20% seen once. The sample was also reused in another study, on T cells expressing NK-cell markers.

The sequenced material came from PBMCs. These receptors all come from a woman in her late teens or twenties in good health.

The chain joins TRBV6-5 to TRBJ2-2; 10 nucleotides agree with TRBD2. The J segment lost 5 bases and the V segment lost 2 bases, leaving 11 bases of the junction unmatched. The CDR3 runs 18 residues. The V gene's germline CDR1 is MNHEY and CDR2 SVGAGI. CDR3 in DNA: TGTGCCAGCAGTTACGTGTTCCGAACTAGCGGGATGACCGGGGAGCTGTTTTTT. It specifies CASSYVFRTSGMTGELFF.

The V and J genes are TRBV20-1 and TRBJ2-7; 7 positions agree with TRBD2. V lost 6 bases to trimming and J lost 2 bases; unmatched junction nucleotides: 7. Germline V gene data show CDR1 as DFQATT and CDR2 as SNEGSKA (reference sequence). This CDR3 has 13 amino acids. The CDR3 DNA follows: TGCAGTGCGCGACTAGCTACAACCTACGAGCAGTACTTC. This gives the protein CSARLATTYEQYF.

The rearrangement uses TRBV5-1 and TRBJ2-1; maybe TRBD2 (5 bases). Looked up from germline, CDR1 is SGHRS and CDR2 is YFSETQ. This CDR3 comprises 16 residues. Trimming shortened V by 4 bases and J by 0 bases, and 14 bases separated the two germline ends. The CDR3 here is CASSLPTGSSYNEQFF. In DNA form, the CDR3 reads TGCGCCAGCAGCCTACCCACGGGGAGCTCCTACAATGAGCAGTTCTTC. The variable domain in full, completed from reference TRBV5-1 and TRBJ2-1, reads KAGVTQTPRYLIKTRGQQVTLSCSPISGHRSVSWYQQTPGQGLQFLFEYFSETQRNKGNFPGRFSGRQFSNSRSEMNVSTLELGDSALYLCASSLPTGSSYNEQFFGPGTRLTVL.

This clonotype was detected ten times or more. The chain has TRBV5-1 and TRBJ2-1; D not resolved. This CDR3 has 14 amino acids. The germline gives CDR1 SGHRS, CDR2 YFSETQ. V was clipped by 2 bases and J by 3 bases, with 9 bases between them. In DNA, the CDR3 is TGCGCCAGCAGCTTCTCTTCGGGCTACAATGAGCAGTTCTTC. Encoded protein: CASSFSSGYNEQFF.

The chain is built from TRBV30 and TRBJ1-1; TRBD1 might be the D (6 bases). There are 14 residues in the CDR3. V dropped 3 bases and J dropped 8 bases, with 19 bases sitting between them. Germline values: CDR1 GTSNPN, CDR2 SVGIG (reference sequence). The CDR3 bases are TGTGCCTGGAGCCCGGGAACAGGGCTCGCCGAAGCTTTCTTT. Translating it yields CAWSPGTGLAEAFF.

The V and J genes are TRBV5-1 and TRBJ2-3; D unresolved. The V gene lost 4 bases and the J gene lost 6 bases, with 9 bases spanning the gap. The CDR3 sequence is 12 residues long. Per germline, CDR1 SGHRS and CDR2 YFSETQ. The DNA of the CDR3 is TGCGCCAGCAGCGGAGCGTCCGATACGCAGTATTTT. Amino acid sequence: CASSGASDTQYF.

Regarding this clonotype: Mismatch with germline at one junction end may stem from a read error. This sequence joins TRBV20-1 and TRBJ1-2; perhaps TRBD1 as D (5 bases). The CDR3 contains 13 residues. Germline CDR1 is DFQATT and CDR2 is SNEGSKA (reference sequence). CDR3 DNA: TGCAGTACTAGTTTGTGGGAGGGGAATGGCTACACCTTC. It encodes CSTSLWEGNGYTF.

The chain is built from TRBV30 and TRBJ2-3; the match to TRBD1 covers 8 bases. The CDR3 runs to 13 residues. V dropped 3 bases and J dropped 2; count of bases not matched to a gene: 1. The germline V gene encodes CDR1 GTSNPN and CDR2 SVGIG (reference sequence). CDR3: CAWRDRVTDTQYF. CDR3 sequence (DNA): TGTGCCTGGAGGGACAGGGTCACAGATACGCAGTATTTT.

This clonotype occurred a few times. The chain carries TRBV20-1 and TRBJ2-7; possibly TRBD1 for D (6 bases). Per the germline V gene, CDR1 is DFQATT and CDR2 is SNEGSKA (reference sequence). The CDR3 has 14 amino acids. V was trimmed by 5 bases and J by 0 bases, leaving 14 bases between them. CDR3 protein: CSASSDRFSYEQYF. The CDR3 nucleotides read TGCAGTGCTTCATCCGACAGGTTCTCCTACGAGCAGTACTTC.